The 32 T cell receptor beta chains in this list originate from one sample, sequenced in a study of identical twins. TCRdb re-called the 5' RACE reads with MiXCR, one entry per CDR3 protein. The table includes roughly 1,500,000 distinct CDR3 sequences, roughly a third detected once. The material sequenced was cord blood. These receptors all come from a newborn girl in good health.

The rearrangement joins TRBV20-1 to TRBJ1-4, with 7 bases lining up with TRBD1. After removal of 5 bases from V and 7 bases from J, the junction contained 7 bases not matched to a gene. The CDR3 consists of 13 residues. Germline loops: CDR1 DFQATT, CDR2 SNEGSKA (reference sequence). CDR3 sequence (DNA): TGCAGTGCTCCAGGGGGGGGCTCTGAAAAACTGTTTTTT. Its translation is CSAPGGGSEKLFF.

Details on this clonotype: A single base separates this from a much larger clone, so it may be a read error. The genes are TRBV6-5 and TRBJ2-1; 8 bases agree with TRBD1. The germline CDR1 and CDR2 sequences are MNHEY and SVGAGI. The CDR3 spans 13 residues. Trimming at V came to 2 bases and at J to 10 bases, leaving 4 bases not matched to a gene. The CDR3 is CASSYNGQGEQFF. The DNA of the CDR3 is TGTGCCAGCAGTTACAACGGACAGGGCGAGCAGTTCTTC.

As concerns this clonotype: A junction end diverges from the germline sequence, so it may reflect a read error. This chain connects TRBV4-2 to TRBJ2-1, with TRBD2 matching 8 bases. Germline loops: CDR1 LGHNA, CDR2 YNFKEQ. This CDR3 comprises 18 residues. Here the CDR3 reads CTSSQDYSGVPPYNEQFF. The CDR3 DNA follows: TGTACCAGCAGCCAAGATTATAGCGGGGTACCCCCTTACAATGAGCAGTTCTTC.

CDR3 region: CAIRTGLGFYEQYF. The CDR3 coding sequence is TGTGCCATCAGGACGGGACTAGGCTTCTACGAGCAGTACTTC. The chain couples TRBV10-3 to TRBJ2-7; TRBD2 matches at 8 bases. With 6 bases clipped from V and 3 bases from J, the junction kept 7 bases outside the gene matches. The CDR3 consists of 14 residues. Per the germline V gene, CDR1 is ENHRY and CDR2 is SYGVKD.

This clonotype was observed a few times. CDR3 region: CASSLGVGPGHQSRQETQYF. Written as DNA, the CDR3 is TGTGCCAGCAGTTTAGGCGTGGGGCCGGGACACCAGTCCCGGCAAGAGACCCAGTACTTC. The chain is built from TRBV12-3 or TRBV12-4 and TRBJ2-5; D may be TRBD1 (6 bases). V lost 1 base, J lost 2 bases, and 26 bases lay in between. The CDR3 is 20 amino acids.

This clonotype was seen once. The rearrangement uses TRBV11-2 and TRBJ2-5; 7 positions agree with TRBD2. J was trimmed by 5 bases and V by 5 bases; bases with no gene match: 20. There are 18 residues in the CDR3. Germline V CDR1 and CDR2: SGHAT, FQNNGV. In DNA form, the CDR3 reads TGTGCCAGCAGCACTGGCCCTCAGACTAGCCTCTGGAGGGAGACCCAGTACTTC. As protein: CASSTGPQTSLWRETQYF.

The J gene is TRBJ2-1, the V gene TRBV12-3 or TRBV12-4; the match to TRBD1 covers 9 bases. Trimming took 6 bases from V and 15 from J; bases not matched to a gene: 6. This CDR3 is built from 11 residues. The CDR3 loop reads CASSLGTGRFF. In nucleotides, the CDR3 is TGTGCCAGCAGCCTCGGGACAGGGCGGTTCTTC.

This clonotype was seen a handful of times. The rearrangement uses TRBV7-8 and TRBJ1-1; D may be TRBD1 (5 bases). Germline CDR1 and CDR2: SGHVS and FQNEAQ. The CDR3 spans 16 residues. The V end was cut by 5 bases, the J end by 1 base, with 17 bases between. The CDR3 DNA reads as TGTGCCAGCAGCCTCGAGAGGGGTGGGCAGAACACTGAAGCTTTCTTT. Protein sequence: CASSLERGGQNTEAFF.

This clonotype was observed a few times. The gene calls are TRBV24-1 and TRBJ2-1; D unresolved. V was cut by 3 bases and J by 5 bases, with 13 bases left in between. Germline values: CDR1 KGHDR, CDR2 SFDVKD. The CDR3 totals 15 residues. This CDR3 reads CATSDNRVRHNEQFF. The CDR3 DNA is TGTGCCACCAGTGATAATAGGGTGCGGCACAATGAGCAGTTCTTC.

The rearrangement uses TRBV12-3 or TRBV12-4 and TRBJ1-1, with D uncertain. The CDR3 loop spans 14 amino acids. Deletions cut 3 bases from V and 1 base from J, with 9 bases between. DNA for the CDR3: TGTGCCAGCAGTTTTGAGGCAGGGAACACTGAAGCTTTCTTT. It encodes CASSFEAGNTEAFF.

Note on this clonotype: A junction boundary mismatches the germline segment, possibly from a read error. The genes are TRBV20-1 and TRBJ2-1; 9 bases are a match to TRBD2. CDR1 and CDR2 from the germline V gene are DFQATT and SNEGSKA (reference sequence). The CDR3 covers 18 residues. The CDR3 nucleotides are TGCAGTGCTCCGCCGGGACTAGCAGCAGCGAGCTCCTACAATGGGCAGTTCTTC. Amino acid sequence: CSAPPGLAAASSYNGQFF.

The chain has TRBV5-1 and TRBJ1-2; D remains unclear. CDR3 length: 13 residues. Per germline, CDR1 SGHRS and CDR2 YFSETQ. With 0 bases removed from V and 6 bases from J, the gap between germline ends came to 9 bases. CDR3 bases: TGCGCCAGCAGCTTGGCCACAGTGGATGGCTACACCTTC. Amino acids: CASSLATVDGYTF.

The V and J genes are TRBV20-1 and TRBJ2-5; D remains unclear. The V gene's germline CDR1 is DFQATT and CDR2 SNEGSKA (reference sequence). With 3 bases removed from V and 11 bases from J, the gap between germline ends came to 22 bases. This CDR3 is 14 amino acids long. The CDR3 spells CSASGPSSYNEQYF. In DNA, the CDR3 is TGCAGTGCTAGTGGACCAAGCTCCTACAATGAGCAGTACTTC.

This clonotype was seen repeatedly, ten times or more. The chain carries TRBV29-1 and TRBJ2-6; D possibly matches TRBD1 or TRBD2 (5 bases each). The CDR3 totals 13 residues. Germline-derived CDR1 and CDR2 are SQVTM and ANQGSEA. Between the trimmed V and J ends, which lost 3 bases and 2 bases, there was a span of 5 bases. In DNA form, the CDR3 reads TGCAGCGTTGAGGGGGCTGGGGCCAACGTCCTGACTTTC. It encodes CSVEGAGANVLTF.

This clonotype has a count of ten or more. The chain employs TRBV6-6 and TRBJ1-5; D might be TRBD1 (5 bases). CDR3 length: 14 amino acids. With 3 bases removed from V and 2 bases from J, the gap between germline ends came to 8 bases. Per the germline V gene, CDR1 is MNHNY and CDR2 is SVGAGI (reference sequence). The CDR3 loop is CASSYWGGNQPQHF. The DNA for the CDR3 is TGTGCCAGCAGTTATTGGGGCGGCAATCAGCCCCAGCATTTT.

The chain combines TRBV12-3 or TRBV12-4 with TRBJ1-5, with no clear D. V was trimmed by 6 bases and J by 12 bases, leaving 15 bases between them. CDR3 length: 12 residues. CDR3 DNA: TGTGCCAGCAGCACCACGGGAGTCGACCAGCATTTT. Its translation: CASSTTGVDQHF.

This clonotype occurred a few times. The chain has TRBV24-1 and TRBJ2-1; 9 bases are a match to TRBD1. Gene TRBJ2-7 matches the end of the DNA better, so the J call may be wrong. Germline CDR1 and CDR2: KGHDR and SFDVKD. This CDR3 is built from 16 residues. CDR3 DNA: TGTGCCACCAGTGACTCCGGGACAGGGTCCTACAATGAGCAGTACTTC. It codes for CATSDSGTGSYNEQYF.

This clonotype was seen only a few times. The chain couples TRBV20-1 to TRBJ2-3; either TRBD1 or TRBD2 may fit D (5 bases each). Trimming shortened V by 3 bases and J by 4 bases, and 14 bases separated the two germline ends. In germline, CDR1 is DFQATT, CDR2 SNEGSKA (reference sequence). The CDR3 sequence is 14 residues long. The CDR3 DNA sequence: TGCAGTGCTAGGAGGGGCAGTAGGGCAGATACGCAGTATTTT. It is translated as CSARRGSRADTQYF.

The J gene is TRBJ2-5, the V gene TRBV9; 7 positions agree with TRBD2. The DNA end favors TRBJ2-7, so the J call may be wrong. The V gene's germline CDR1 is SGDLS and CDR2 YYNGEE. The CDR3 runs to 16 residues. The CDR3 DNA sequence: TGTGCCAGCAGCGTAGTCAGCGGGACCCCTCAACGCGAGCAGTACTTC. This codes for CASSVVSGTPQREQYF.

The chain joins TRBV4-2 to TRBJ2-4; TRBD2 aligns across 7 bases. The better agreement between TRBJ2-7 and the DNA end casts doubt on the J call. Looked up from germline, CDR1 is LGHNA and CDR2 is YNFKEQ. This CDR3 region has 16 residues. The CDR3 DNA follows: TGTGCCAGCAGCCAAGATGGGCGGGGGAAGCTAGACGAGCAGTACTTC. Translating gives CASSQDGRGKLDEQYF.

This clonotype has more than one count but fewer than ten. The rearrangement uses TRBV6-5 and TRBJ2-7; perhaps TRBD1 as D (6 bases). Trimming pared 5 bases from V and 2 bases from J, leaving 16 bases between. This CDR3 comprises 15 residues. CDR1 and CDR2 (germline): MNHEY, SVGAGI. CDR3 region: CASSRYIGQTYEQYF. The CDR3 DNA reads as TGTGCCAGCAGTCGCTATATTGGACAGACCTACGAGCAGTACTTC.

J is TRBJ2-3 and V is TRBV20-1; weak D call: TRBD2 (5 bases). CDR1 is DFQATT and CDR2 is SNEGSKA in the germline V gene (reference sequence). The CDR3 covers 13 residues. The CDR3 here is CRGWESSTDTQYF. CDR3 nucleotide sequence: TGCAGGGGTTGGGAGTCTAGCACAGATACGCAGTATTTT.

This clonotype was counted only a few times. This chain links TRBV7-2 with TRBJ2-1; 9 bases align to TRBD1. V dropped 2 bases and J dropped 6; count of bases not matched to a gene: 5. Germline values: CDR1 SGHTA, CDR2 FQGNSA. The CDR3 contains 15 residues. The CDR3 loop is CASSLIGTGSNEQFF. Here the CDR3 DNA reads TGTGCCAGCAGCTTAATTGGGACAGGGAGCAATGAGCAGTTCTTC.

The chain couples TRBV2 to TRBJ2-7; D is unclear. Germline CDR1 reads SNHLY; CDR2 reads FYNNEI. The CDR3 consists of 11 residues. Trimming removed 4 bases from V and 5 bases from J, with 6 bases in between. CDR3 coding DNA: TGTGCCAGCAGTGCTAAACACGAGCAGTACTTC. This encodes CASSAKHEQYF.

This clonotype was detected many times. This chain connects TRBV12-3 or TRBV12-4 to TRBJ1-2; D gene uncertain. This CDR3 is built from 13 residues. Trimming stripped 3 bases from V and 5 bases from J, with 10 bases between. CDR3 coding DNA: TGTGCCAGCAGTTTTGTGGGGAATTATGGCTACACCTTC. Translated: CASSFVGNYGYTF.

This chain connects TRBV7-2 to TRBJ2-5; maybe TRBD2 (6 bases). There are 16 residues in the CDR3. V lost 1 base, J lost 2 bases, and 14 bases lay in between. The germline CDR1 and CDR2 sequences are SGHTA and FQGNSA. CDR3 protein: CASSLGSAGKQETQYF. The CDR3 DNA follows: TGTGCCAGCAGCTTAGGATCGGCGGGGAAACAAGAGACCCAGTACTTC. Together with reference TRBV7-2 and TRBJ2-5, the CDR3 gives the full variable domain: GAGVSQSPSNKVTEKGKDVELRCDPISGHTALYWYRQSLGQGLEFLIYFQGNSAPDKSGLPSDRFSAERTGGSVSTLTIQRTQQEDSAVYLCASSLGSAGKQETQYFGPGTRLLVL.

The rearrangement joins TRBV20-1 to TRBJ1-6; no firm D call. The V end was cut by 3 bases, the J end by 0 bases, with 15 bases between. This CDR3 contains 17 residues. Looked up from germline, CDR1 is DFQATT and CDR2 is SNEGSKA (reference sequence). CDR3 bases: TGCAGTGCTAGGGCTAGCGGGAAGCACTCCTATAATTCACCCCTCCACTTT. Residues: CSARASGKHSYNSPLHF.

The chain is built from TRBV7-2 and TRBJ1-2, with D unresolved. CDR1 and CDR2 from the germline V gene are SGHTA and FQGNSA. The V end lost 0 bases, the J end lost 2 bases, and 7 bases lay between the germline ends. This CDR3 has 14 amino acids. CDR3 in DNA: TGTGCCAGCAGCTTAGCGCAGGTGAACTATGGCTACACCTTC. Its protein product is CASSLAQVNYGYTF.

In this sample, this clonotype turned up a few times. The genes are TRBV27 and TRBJ2-1; 10 bases match TRBD2. Germline values: CDR1 MNHEY, CDR2 SMNVEV (reference sequence). With 0 bases clipped from V and 5 bases from J, the junction kept 4 bases outside the gene matches. This CDR3 spans 16 amino acids. This CDR3 is CASSLSASGSHNEQFF. CDR3 coding DNA: TGTGCCAGCAGTTTATCGGCTAGCGGGAGCCACAATGAGCAGTTCTTC.

V and J are TRBV2 and TRBJ2-7; 14 bases fit TRBD2. With 5 bases clipped from V and 0 bases from J, the junction kept 9 bases outside the gene matches. CDR3 length: 18 residues. Germline loops: CDR1 SNHLY, CDR2 FYNNEI. For the CDR3, the DNA is TGTGCCAGCAGTTCGGGACTAGCGGGAGCTGGTTTCTCCTACGAGCAGTACTTC. It codes for CASSSGLAGAGFSYEQYF.

V is TRBV18 and J is TRBJ1-5; 11 bases line up with TRBD1. CDR1 is KGHSH, CDR2 LQKENI, per germline. This CDR3 contains 16 residues. With 2 bases clipped from V and 6 bases from J, the junction kept 6 bases outside the gene matches. CDR3 coding DNA: TGTGCCAGCTCACCAGGGACAGGGGGGACGAGTCAGCCCCAGCATTTT. This sequence encodes CASSPGTGGTSQPQHF.

J is TRBJ2-3 and V is TRBV5-1; 11 nucleotides match TRBD2. The ends lost 2 bases at V and 2 bases at J; junction bases unmatched: 4. Germline-derived CDR1 and CDR2 are SGHRS and YFSETQ. This CDR3 comprises 16 residues. This CDR3 reads CASSFGLAGVTDTQYF. The CDR3 nucleotides read TGCGCCAGCAGCTTTGGACTAGCGGGTGTCACAGATACGCAGTATTTT.